The T cell receptor beta chain under discussion was sequenced for a study of blood T cells in healthy people across ages. Primers used in a second PCR of about 7 to 12 cycles were a sample-barcoded 5' primer and a J-beta primer mix. TCRdb recomputed calls from the 5' RACE reads with MiXCR, one row per CDR3 protein. The sample holds hundreds of thousands of distinct CDR3 sequences, about 25% seen once. V lost 7 bases, J lost 2 bases, and 13 bases lay in between. The germline CDR1 and CDR2 sequences are SQVTM and ANQGSEA. This CDR3 spans 13 amino acids. This clonotype has more than one count but fewer than ten. These data also featured in a second study, about T cells of mothers and their children.

This receptor was obtained from a boy between 10 and 17 years old in good health. The chain is built from TRBV29-1 and TRBJ2-3, with D possibly called TRBD1 or TRBD2 (5 bases each). The sample comprised blood. CDR3 loop: CSGTGASTDTQYF. The DNA of the CDR3 is TGCAGCGGTACCGGGGCTTCCACAGATACGCAGTATTTT.